This T cell receptor (beta chain) came from a study of shared T cell receptors in the human thymus. The protocol was immunoSEQ multiplex PCR, while the TCRdb copy is restricted to in-frame clones and leaves out a portion. The sample yields fewer than 700,000 clones, 88% seen once. This CDR3 spans 14 amino acids. In germline, CDR1 is WNHNN, CDR2 SYGVQD (reference sequence). The junction had 8 bases not matched to a gene; V was cut back by 8 bases and J by 4 bases. These data are also associated with another study on human thymus T cells. As that report states: Having surgery to correct congenital heart defects, healthy Finnish infants acted as the donors. The source of the thymus tissue was resections taken during corrective heart surgery. Thymic and blood repertoires appeared to carry a bias in their V and J gene usage. As related research reported, thymic repertoires overlapped highly among unrelated individuals.

This clonotype originated in a boy less than two years old with a congenital heart defect. The sample was thymocytes. This chain uses TRBV10-1 with TRBJ2-5, with TRBD1 matching 9 bases. CDR3 sequence (DNA): TGCGCCAGCTGCCGGGACAGGGACTCAGAGACCCAGTACTTC. It translates to CASCRDRDSETQYF.